This T cell receptor beta chain appears in the sequencing data of a study of T-cell memory formation after mild COVID-19. This clonotype was seen a few times. The germline gives CDR1 SNHLY, CDR2 FYNNEI. CDR3 size: 15 residues. Trimming removed 2 bases from V and 0 bases from J, with 11 bases in between. A single record per CDR3 protein comes from TCRdb applying MiXCR to the 5' RACE reads. The sample lists tens of thousands of distinct CDR3 sequences; nearly 9.5% were seen once. The sequence derives from an adult woman who had mild COVID-19 (a few samples of this study predate the infection). Cell type and time point are not known. Sample: PBMCs or a T cell subset sorted from them (not recorded which). The V gene is TRBV2, the J gene TRBJ2-7, with a possible D match to TRBD2 (6 bases). CDR3 in amino acids: CASSESPGSSYEQYF. The CDR3 DNA follows: TGTGCCAGCAGTGAAAGCCCCGGGAGCTCCTACGAGCAGTACTTC.